This section outlines one TCR beta chain sequence together with its context. What it recognizes is unknown. During its preparation, the TCRbeta library received unique molecular identifiers. MiXCR, applied by TCRdb to the PCR reads, yields one record per CDR3 protein. This table has approximately 980,000 distinct CDR3 sequences, about 31% appearing once. The V gene's germline CDR1 is SGHVS and CDR2 FQNEAQ. The V end lost 11 bases, the J end lost 1 base, and 18 bases lay between the germline ends. The CDR3 is 16 residues long. The data were obtained in a study of T-cell reconstitution after alpha-beta-depleted transplantation in children. Study-level points and caveats: At one year after transplant, newly produced T cells mostly accounted for T-cell counts and diversity. The origin of alpha-beta T cells about two months after transplant was reportedly several hundred expanded graft clones.

This TCR derives from a boy under three years old who had a stem cell transplant for SCID, so the T cells may come from the graft donor. This chain links TRBV7-8 with TRBJ2-6, with no clear D. This sample comprised PBMCs, mostly from graft donor cells, obtained 360 days after TCRalphabeta/CD19-depleted stem cell transplant. CDR3 in amino acids: CAASLGSLSGANVLTF. DNA for the CDR3: TGTGCCGCTAGTCTAGGTTCGCTATCTGGGGCCAACGTCCTGACTTTC. Full variable domain (missing parts from reference TRBV7-8 and TRBJ2-6): GAGVSQSPRYKVAKRGQDVALRCDPISGHVSLFWYQQALGQGPEFLTYFQNEAQLDKSGLPSDRFFAERPEGSVSTLKIQRTQQEDSAVYLCAASLGSLSGANVLTFGAGSRLTVL.